A single sample gave rise to the 3 T cell receptor beta chains below, sequenced in a study of T cell responses to AZD1222 COVID-19 vaccine. TCRdb's copy holds only in-frame clones and misses some; the assay was immunoSEQ multiplex PCR. The sample has some 87,000 clones, more than 75% seen once. Specimen: peripheral blood, collected on day 0 of MenACWY control vaccination. These receptor sequences come from an adult in good health.

The chain employs TRBV5-1 and TRBJ1-4; possible D gene TRBD1, 6 bases. Trimming pared 0 bases from V and 7 bases from J, leaving 13 bases between. Germline lookup yields CDR1 SGHRS and CDR2 YFSETQ. The CDR3 has 15 residues. Here the CDR3 reads CASSLARGQVEKLFF. The CDR3 DNA follows: TGCGCCAGCAGCTTGGCCCGGGGGCAGGTTGAAAAACTGTTTTTT.

The chain joins TRBV19 to TRBJ2-2; 11 nucleotides align to TRBD1. CDR1 is LNHDA, CDR2 SQIVND, per germline (reference sequence). The CDR3 spans 17 residues. V lost 6 bases and J lost 2; bases outside the gene matches: 8. Here the CDR3 DNA reads TGTGCCAGTAGCCCGGGGGACAGGGGGTTTAACACCGGGGAGCTGTTTTTT. This codes for CASSPGDRGFNTGELFF.

The rearrangement uses TRBV5-1 and TRBJ2-5, with D possibly matching TRBD2 (6 bases). Trimming pared 0 bases from V and 5 bases from J, leaving 14 bases between. The CDR3 is made up of 15 amino acids. Germline CDR1 reads SGHRS; CDR2 reads YFSETQ. CDR3 sequence (DNA): TGCGCCAGCAGCTTGGCCCTTTCAAGCGGGGAGACCCAGTACTTC. It codes for CASSLALSSGETQYF.